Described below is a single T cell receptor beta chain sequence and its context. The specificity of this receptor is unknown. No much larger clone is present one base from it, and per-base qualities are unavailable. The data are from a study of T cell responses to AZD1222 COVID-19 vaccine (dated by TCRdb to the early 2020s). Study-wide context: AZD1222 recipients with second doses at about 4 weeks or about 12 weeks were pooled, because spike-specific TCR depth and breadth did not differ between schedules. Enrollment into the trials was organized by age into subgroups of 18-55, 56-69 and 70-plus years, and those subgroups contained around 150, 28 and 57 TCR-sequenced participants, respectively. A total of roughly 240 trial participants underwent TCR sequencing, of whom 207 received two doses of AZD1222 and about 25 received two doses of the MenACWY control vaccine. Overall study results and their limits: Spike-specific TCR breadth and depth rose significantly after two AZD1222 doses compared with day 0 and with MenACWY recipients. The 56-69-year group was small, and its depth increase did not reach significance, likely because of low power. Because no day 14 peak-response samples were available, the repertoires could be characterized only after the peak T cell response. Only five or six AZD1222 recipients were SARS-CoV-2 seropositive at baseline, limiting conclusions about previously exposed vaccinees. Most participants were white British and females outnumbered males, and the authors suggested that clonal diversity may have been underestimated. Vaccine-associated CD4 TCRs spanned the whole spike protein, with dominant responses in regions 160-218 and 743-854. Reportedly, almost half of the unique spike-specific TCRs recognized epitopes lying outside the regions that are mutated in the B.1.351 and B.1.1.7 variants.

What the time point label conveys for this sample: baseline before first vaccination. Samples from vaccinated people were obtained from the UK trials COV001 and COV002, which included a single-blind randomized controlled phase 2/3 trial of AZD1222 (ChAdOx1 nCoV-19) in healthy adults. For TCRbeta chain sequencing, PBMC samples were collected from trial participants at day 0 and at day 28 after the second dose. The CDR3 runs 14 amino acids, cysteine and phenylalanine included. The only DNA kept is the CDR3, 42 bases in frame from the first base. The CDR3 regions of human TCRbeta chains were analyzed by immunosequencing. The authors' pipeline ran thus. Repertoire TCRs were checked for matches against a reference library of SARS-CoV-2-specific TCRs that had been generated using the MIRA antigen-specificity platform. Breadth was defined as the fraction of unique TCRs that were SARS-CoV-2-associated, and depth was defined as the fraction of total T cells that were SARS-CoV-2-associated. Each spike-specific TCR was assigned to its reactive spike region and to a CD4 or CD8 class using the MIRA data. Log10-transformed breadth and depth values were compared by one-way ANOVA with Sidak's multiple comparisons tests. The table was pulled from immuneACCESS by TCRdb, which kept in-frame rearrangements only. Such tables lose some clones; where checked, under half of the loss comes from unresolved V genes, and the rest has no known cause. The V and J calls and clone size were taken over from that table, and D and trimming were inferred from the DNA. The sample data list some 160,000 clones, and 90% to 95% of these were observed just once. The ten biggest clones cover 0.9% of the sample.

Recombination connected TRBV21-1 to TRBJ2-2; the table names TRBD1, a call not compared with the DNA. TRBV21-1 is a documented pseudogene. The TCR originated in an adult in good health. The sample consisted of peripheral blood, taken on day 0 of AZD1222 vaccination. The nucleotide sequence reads TGTGCCAGCGCCACCGGGACAAACACCGGGGAGCTGTTTTTT. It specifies CASATGTNTGELFF.